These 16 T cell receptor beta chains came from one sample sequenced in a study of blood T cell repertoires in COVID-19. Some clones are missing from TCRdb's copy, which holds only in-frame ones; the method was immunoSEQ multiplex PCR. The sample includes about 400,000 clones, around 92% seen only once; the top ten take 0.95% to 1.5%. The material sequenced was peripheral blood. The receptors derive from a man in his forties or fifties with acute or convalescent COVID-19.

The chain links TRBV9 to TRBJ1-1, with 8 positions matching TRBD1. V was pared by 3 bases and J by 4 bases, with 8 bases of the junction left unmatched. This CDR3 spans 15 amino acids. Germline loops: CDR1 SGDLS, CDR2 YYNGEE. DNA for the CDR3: TGTGCCAGCAGCGCCTCAGGGGGCTGGAGCACTGAAGCTTTCTTT. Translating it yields CASSASGGWSTEAFF.

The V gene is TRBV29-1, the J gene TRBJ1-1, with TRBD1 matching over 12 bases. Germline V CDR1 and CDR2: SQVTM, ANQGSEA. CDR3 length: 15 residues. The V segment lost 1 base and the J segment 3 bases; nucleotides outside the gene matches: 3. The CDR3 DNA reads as TGCAGCGTTGAAGGAGGGACAGGGGGCTACACTGAAGCTTTCTTT. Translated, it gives CSVEGGTGGYTEAFF.

Here the CDR3 DNA reads TGTGCCAGCAGTCCGGGACAGGGTAGCACAGATACGCAGTATTTT. Protein sequence: CASSPGQGSTDTQYF. The rearrangement links TRBV28 to TRBJ2-3; 9 positions agree with TRBD1. V lost 5 bases and J lost 0; bases outside the gene matches: 3. The CDR3 has 15 residues. The germline gives CDR1 MDHEN, CDR2 SYDVKM.

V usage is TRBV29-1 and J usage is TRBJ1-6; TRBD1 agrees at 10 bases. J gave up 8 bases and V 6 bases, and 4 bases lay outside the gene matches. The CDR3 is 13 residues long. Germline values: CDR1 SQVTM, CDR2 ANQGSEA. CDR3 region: CSVAGQGDSPLHF. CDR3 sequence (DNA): TGCAGCGTGGCCGGACAGGGGGATTCACCCCTCCACTTT.

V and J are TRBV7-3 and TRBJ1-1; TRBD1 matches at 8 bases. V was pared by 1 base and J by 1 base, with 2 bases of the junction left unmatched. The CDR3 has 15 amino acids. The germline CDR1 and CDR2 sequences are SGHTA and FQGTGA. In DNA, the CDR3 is TGTGCCAGCAGCTTAAGCCAGGGGGCGAACACTGAAGCTTTCTTT. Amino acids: CASSLSQGANTEAFF.

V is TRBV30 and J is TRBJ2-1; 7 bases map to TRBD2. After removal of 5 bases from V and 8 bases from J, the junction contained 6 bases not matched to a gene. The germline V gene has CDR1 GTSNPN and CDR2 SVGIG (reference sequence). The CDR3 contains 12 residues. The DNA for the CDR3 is TGTGCCTGGGATACTAGCGACGATGAGCAGTTCTTC. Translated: CAWDTSDDEQFF.

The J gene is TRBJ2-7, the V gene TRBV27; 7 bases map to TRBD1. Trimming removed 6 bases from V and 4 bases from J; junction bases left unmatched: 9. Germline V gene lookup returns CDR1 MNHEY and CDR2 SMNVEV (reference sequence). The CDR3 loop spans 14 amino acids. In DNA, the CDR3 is TGTGCCAGCAGGCCCGGGACAGACCTATACGAGCAGTACTTC. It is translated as CASRPGTDLYEQYF.

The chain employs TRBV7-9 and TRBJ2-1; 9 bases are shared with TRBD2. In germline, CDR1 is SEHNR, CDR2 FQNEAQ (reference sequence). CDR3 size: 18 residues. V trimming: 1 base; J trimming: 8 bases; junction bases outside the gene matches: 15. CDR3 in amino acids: CASSLVKAPSGKGHEQFF. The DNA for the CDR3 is TGTGCCAGCAGCTTAGTCAAAGCCCCTAGCGGGAAGGGACATGAGCAGTTCTTC.

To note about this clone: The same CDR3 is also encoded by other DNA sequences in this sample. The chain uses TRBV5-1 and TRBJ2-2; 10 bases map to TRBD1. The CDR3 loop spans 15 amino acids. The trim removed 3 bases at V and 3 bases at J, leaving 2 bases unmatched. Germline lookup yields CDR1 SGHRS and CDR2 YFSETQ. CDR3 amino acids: CASSSGTGDTGELFF. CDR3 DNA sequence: TGCGCCAGCAGCTCCGGGACAGGGGACACCGGGGAGCTGTTTTTT. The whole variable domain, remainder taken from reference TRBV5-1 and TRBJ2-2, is KAGVTQTPRYLIKTRGQQVTLSCSPISGHRSVSWYQQTPGQGLQFLFEYFSETQRNKGNFPGRFSGRQFSNSRSEMNVSTLELGDSALYLCASSSGTGDTGELFFGEGSRLTVL.

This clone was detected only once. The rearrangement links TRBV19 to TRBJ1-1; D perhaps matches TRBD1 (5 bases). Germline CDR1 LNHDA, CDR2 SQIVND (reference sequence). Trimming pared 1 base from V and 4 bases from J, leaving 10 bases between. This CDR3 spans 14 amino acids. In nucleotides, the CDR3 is TGTGCCAGTAGTATAGGGCAGGGTAGCACTGAAGCTTTCTTT. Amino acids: CASSIGQGSTEAFF.

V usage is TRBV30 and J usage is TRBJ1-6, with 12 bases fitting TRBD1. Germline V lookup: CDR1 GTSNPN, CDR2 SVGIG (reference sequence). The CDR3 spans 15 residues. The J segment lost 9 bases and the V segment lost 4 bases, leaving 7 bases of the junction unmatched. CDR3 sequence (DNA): TGTGCCTGGAATTCCGGGACAGGGGGCCGTTCACCCCTCCACTTT. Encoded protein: CAWNSGTGGRSPLHF.

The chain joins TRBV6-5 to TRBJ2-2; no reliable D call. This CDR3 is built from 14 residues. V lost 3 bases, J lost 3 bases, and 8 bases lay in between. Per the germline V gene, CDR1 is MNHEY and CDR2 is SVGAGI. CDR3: CASSYQSYTGELFF. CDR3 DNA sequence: TGTGCCAGCAGTTATCAGTCGTACACCGGGGAGCTGTTTTTT.

The DNA of the CDR3 is TGTGCCAGCAGCGCAACACCCCACGCTGGCTATGGCTACACCTTC. As protein: CASSATPHAGYGYTF. This chain links TRBV7-2 with TRBJ1-2, with no clear D. The CDR3 length is 15 residues. Germline CDR1 and CDR2: SGHTA and FQGNSA. V dropped 5 bases and J dropped 4 bases, with 17 bases sitting between them.

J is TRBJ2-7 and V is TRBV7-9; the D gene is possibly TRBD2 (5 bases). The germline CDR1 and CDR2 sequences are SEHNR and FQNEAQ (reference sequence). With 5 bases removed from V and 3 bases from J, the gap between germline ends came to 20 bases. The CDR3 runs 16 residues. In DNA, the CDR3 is TGTGCCAGCAGCCCAGCTGGCGAGGGTGCAGGCTACGAGCAGTACTTC. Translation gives CASSPAGEGAGYEQYF. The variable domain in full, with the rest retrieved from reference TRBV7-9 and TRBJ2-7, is DTGVSQNPRHKITKRGQNVTFRCDPISEHNRLYWYRQTLGQGPEFLTYFQNEAQLEKSRLLSDRFSAERPKGSFSTLEIQRTEQGDSAMYLCASSPAGEGAGYEQYFGPGTRLTVT.

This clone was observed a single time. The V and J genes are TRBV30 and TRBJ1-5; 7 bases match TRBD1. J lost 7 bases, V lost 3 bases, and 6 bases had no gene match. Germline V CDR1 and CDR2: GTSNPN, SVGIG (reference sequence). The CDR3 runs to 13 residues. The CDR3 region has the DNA TGTGCCTGGAGCCGACAGGGTCGCCAGCCCCAGCATTTT. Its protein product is CAWSRQGRQPQHF.

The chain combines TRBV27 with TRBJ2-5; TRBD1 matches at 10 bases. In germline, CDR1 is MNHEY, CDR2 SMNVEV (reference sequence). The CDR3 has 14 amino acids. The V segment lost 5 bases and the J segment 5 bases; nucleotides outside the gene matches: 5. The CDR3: CASSGLDRGETQYF. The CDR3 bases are TGTGCCAGCAGTGGTTTGGACAGGGGGGAGACCCAGTACTTC.